This T cell receptor (beta chain) emerged from a study of cytomegalovirus exposure and HLA in healthy donors. Primers for the PCR totalled 60 Vbeta and 13 Jbeta. Method: immunoSEQ multiplex PCR; TCRdb's copy keeps in-frame clones and lacks some. The sample records around 130,000 clones, over 75% being singletons. Sequenced material: PBMCs. The TCR comes from a man aged 30-40 years in good health and CMV-seronegative.

The CDR3 spells CASSHRGREKLFF. The CDR3 DNA reads TGTGCCAGCAGCCATCGAGGGAGGGAAAAACTGTTTTTT. The rearrangement uses TRBV13 and TRBJ1-4; D is ambiguous. Trimming removed 5 bases from V and 8 bases from J, with 12 bases in between. CDR1 is PRHDT, CDR2 FYEKMQ, per germline (reference sequence). This CDR3 contains 13 residues.